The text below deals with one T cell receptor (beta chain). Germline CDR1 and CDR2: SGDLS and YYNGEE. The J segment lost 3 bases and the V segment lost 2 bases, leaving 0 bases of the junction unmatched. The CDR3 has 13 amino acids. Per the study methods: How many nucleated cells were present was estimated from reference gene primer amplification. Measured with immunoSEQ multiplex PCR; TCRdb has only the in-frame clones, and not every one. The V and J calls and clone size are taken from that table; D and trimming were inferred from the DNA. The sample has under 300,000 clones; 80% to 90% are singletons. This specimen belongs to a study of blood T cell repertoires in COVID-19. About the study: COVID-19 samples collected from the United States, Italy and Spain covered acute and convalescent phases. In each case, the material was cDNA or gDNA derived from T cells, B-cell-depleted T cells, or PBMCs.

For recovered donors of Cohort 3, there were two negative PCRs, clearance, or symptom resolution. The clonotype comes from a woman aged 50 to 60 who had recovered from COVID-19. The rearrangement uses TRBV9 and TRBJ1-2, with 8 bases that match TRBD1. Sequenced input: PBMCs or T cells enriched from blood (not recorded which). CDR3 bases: TGTGCCAGCAGCGTGGGACAGGACTATGGCTACACCTTC. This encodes CASSVGQDYGYTF.